Below are 14 T cell receptor beta chains sequenced from a single sample in a study of response to subunit inactivated influenza vaccine. TCRdb fed the RT-PCR reads into MiXCR, producing one record per CDR3 protein. The sample shows 500,000 or so distinct CDR3 sequences, 16% of them seen only once. The sample here was CD4+ T cells sorted from PBMCs, taken around 25 months after vaccination. These receptors were obtained from a man aged 45 to 70 who received an inactivated influenza vaccine.

This rearrangement joins TRBV9 to TRBJ2-5, with D perhaps being TRBD1 or TRBD2 (5 bases each). Per germline, CDR1 SGDLS and CDR2 YYNGEE. Deletions cut 0 bases from V and 2 bases from J, with 11 bases between. This CDR3 is built from 15 residues. CDR3: CASSVGPGPQETQYF. The CDR3 DNA is TGTGCCAGCAGCGTAGGGCCGGGACCTCAAGAGACCCAGTACTTC. The complete variable domain, with remaining parts taken from reference TRBV9 and TRBJ2-5, reads DSGVTQTPKHLITATGQRVTLRCSPRSGDLSVYWYQQSLDQGLQFLIQYYNGEERAKGNILERFSAQQFPDLHSELNLSSLELGDSALYFCASSVGPGPQETQYFGPGTRLLVL.

This clonotype was seen repeatedly, ten times or more. The chain's CDR3 is CSAREPSYQPQHF. CDR3 bases: TGCAGTGCTAGAGAGCCCTCCTATCAGCCCCAGCATTTT. The V and J genes are TRBV20-1 and TRBJ1-5; D uncertain. The CDR3 extends over 13 amino acids. V dropped 0 bases and J dropped 5 bases, with 8 bases sitting between them. Germline lookup yields CDR1 DFQATT and CDR2 SNEGSKA (reference sequence).

There are many counts of this clonotype. This chain uses TRBV14 with TRBJ2-7; D is undetermined. The CDR3 is 14 residues long. The germline V gene encodes CDR1 SGHDN and CDR2 FVKESK. The ends were cut back, 1 base at V and 0 bases at J, with 7 bases in the middle. Here the CDR3 DNA reads TGTGCCAGCAGCCAAGGGGTGGTCTCCTACGAGCAGTACTTC. Its protein product is CASSQGVVSYEQYF. Looking up the rest from reference TRBV14 and TRBJ2-7 gives the full variable domain: EAGVTQFPSHSVIEKGQTVTLRCDPISGHDNLYWYRRVMGKEIKFLLHFVKESKQDESGMPNNRFLAERTGGTYSTLKVQPAELEDSGVYFCASSQGVVSYEQYFGPGTRLTVT.

In its sample, this clonotype was seen many times. This chain links TRBV11-2 with TRBJ2-7; 10 nucleotides agree with TRBD1. This CDR3 has 15 amino acids. The trim removed 4 bases at V and 5 bases at J, leaving 8 bases unmatched. CDR1 is SGHAT and CDR2 is FQNNGV in the germline V gene. DNA of the CDR3: TGTGCCAGCAGCTCCTCCCGGGACAGGGGAAACGAGCAGTACTTC. Amino acids: CASSSSRDRGNEQYF.

The chain has TRBV11-2 and TRBJ1-1; D is unresolved. Germline CDR1 SGHAT, CDR2 FQNNGV. Trimming removed 5 bases from V and 1 base from J, with 14 bases in between. CDR3 length: 15 amino acids. In DNA form, the CDR3 reads TGTGCCAGCAGCATACGACAATTCCCGAACACTGAAGCTTTCTTT. This translates into CASSIRQFPNTEAFF.

This clonotype has at least ten counts. The chain carries TRBV11-2 and TRBJ2-1; TRBD2 agrees at 10 bases. Germline assignment: CDR1 SGHAT and CDR2 FQNNGV. This CDR3 comprises 15 residues. J lost 6 bases, V lost 1 base, and 3 bases had no gene match. In DNA, the CDR3 is TGTGCCAGCAGCTTAGTAGCGGGAGGAAGCAATGAGCAGTTCTTC. It is translated as CASSLVAGGSNEQFF.

The V and J genes are TRBV30 and TRBJ1-6; 7 nucleotides align to TRBD1. V gave up 0 bases and J gave up 9 bases; unmatched junction bases: 2. Germline-derived CDR1 and CDR2 are GTSNPN and SVGIG (reference sequence). The CDR3 consists of 13 residues. The CDR3 DNA follows: TGTGCCTGGAGTGTATCAGGGGGTTCACCCCTCCACTTT. It codes for CAWSVSGGSPLHF.

This clonotype has more than one count but fewer than ten. The chain is built from TRBV12-3 or TRBV12-4 and TRBJ2-1; D call uncertain. This CDR3 contains 11 residues. Trimming pared 7 bases from V and 9 bases from J, leaving 10 bases between. Written as DNA, the CDR3 is TGTGCCAGCACCCGTATAGGTGAGCAGTTCTTC. Residues: CASTRIGEQFF.

This clonotype was counted between two and nine times. The junction and the germline gene differ at one end; a read error may be behind it. The genes are TRBV18 and TRBJ2-4; D gene unclear. There are 15 residues in the CDR3. CDR1 is KGHSH and CDR2 is LQKENI in the germline V gene. The CDR3 is CASSPGWKAQNIQYF. The CDR3 DNA follows: TGTGCCAGCTCACCGGGGTGGAAAGCCCAAAACATTCAGTACTTC.

This clonotype was recorded a few times. The DNA for the CDR3 is TGTGCCAGCAGCCCCGCGGGAGGCTTCGACGAGCAGTACTTC. Translated: CASSPAGGFDEQYF. This chain connects TRBV7-2 to TRBJ2-7; 8 bases align to TRBD2. CDR3 size: 14 residues. With 5 bases clipped from V and 5 bases from J, the junction kept 8 bases outside the gene matches. Germline lookup yields CDR1 SGHTA and CDR2 FQGNSA.

This clonotype was observed many times. V usage is TRBV19 and J usage is TRBJ2-7; D remains unclear. The V gene lost 2 bases and the J gene lost 0 bases, with 5 bases spanning the gap. Germline assignment: CDR1 LNHDA and CDR2 SQIVND (reference sequence). The CDR3 is 13 amino acids. The CDR3 bases are TGTGCCAGTAGTATACAGGACTCCTACGAGCAGTACTTC. As protein: CASSIQDSYEQYF.

This clonotype was picked up a small number of times. CDR3 amino acids: CSARDPKWGSADGYTF. Here the CDR3 DNA reads TGCAGTGCTAGAGATCCTAAGTGGGGCTCGGCTGATGGCTACACCTTC. The rearrangement uses TRBV20-1 and TRBJ1-2; D possibly corresponds to TRBD1 (5 bases). Germline-derived CDR1 and CDR2 are DFQATT and SNEGSKA (reference sequence). The ends were cut back, 0 bases at V and 6 bases at J, with 20 bases in the middle. The CDR3 has 16 residues.

The chain employs TRBV20-1 and TRBJ2-2; D ambiguous. The CDR3 loop spans 14 amino acids. The V and J ends lost 5 bases and 0 bases respectively, with 10 bases between them. The germline CDR1 and CDR2 sequences are DFQATT and SNEGSKA (reference sequence). CDR3 in amino acids: CSAHNDPNTGELFF. DNA for the CDR3: TGCAGTGCTCACAATGATCCGAACACCGGGGAGCTGTTTTTT.

This clonotype was counted between two and nine times. J is TRBJ1-2 and V is TRBV20-1, with a possible D match to TRBD1 (6 bases). The V gene lost 4 bases and the J gene lost 5 bases, with 14 bases spanning the gap. Germline loops: CDR1 DFQATT, CDR2 SNEGSKA (reference sequence). The length of the CDR3 is 13 residues. CDR3 loop: CSAKDRSPYGYTF. CDR3 sequence (DNA): TGCAGTGCTAAAGACAGGAGCCCATATGGCTACACCTTC.